These 15 T cell receptor beta chains originate from one sample sequenced in a study of blood T cell repertoires in COVID-19. Some clones are missing from TCRdb's copy, which holds only in-frame ones; the method was immunoSEQ multiplex PCR. The sample records approximately 240,000 clones, 70% to 90% being singletons. The sequenced material came from peripheral blood. These receptor sequences come from a woman between 35 and 50 years old who had recovered from COVID-19.

This clone was counted once. The chain recombines TRBV7-2 with TRBJ2-7; D might be TRBD1 (6 bases). This CDR3 is 14 amino acids long. Germline CDR1 and CDR2: SGHTA and FQGNSA. V was pared by 2 bases and J by 6 bases, with 14 bases between. This chain's CDR3 is CASSLRRTEGEQYF. The DNA for the CDR3 is TGTGCCAGCAGCTTAAGGAGGACAGAAGGCGAGCAGTACTTC. Filled out from reference TRBV7-2 and TRBJ2-7, the complete variable domain reads GAGVSQSPSNKVTEKGKDVELRCDPISGHTALYWYRQSLGQGLEFLIYFQGNSAPDKSGLPSDRFSAERTGGSVSTLTIQRTQQEDSAVYLCASSLRRTEGEQYFGPGTRLTVT.

This clone was seen a handful of times. The V and J genes are TRBV27 and TRBJ1-5; TRBD1 matches at 7 bases. CDR3 length: 15 amino acids. V shed 6 bases and J 0 bases; nucleotides not matched to a gene: 5. Looked up from germline, CDR1 is MNHEY and CDR2 is SMNVEV (reference sequence). In DNA, the CDR3 is TGTGCCAGCAGCACCGACAGGGTTAGCAATCAGCCCCAGCATTTT. Encoded protein: CASSTDRVSNQPQHF.

This clone has a single count. This sequence joins TRBV7-8 and TRBJ2-6, with D uncertain. This CDR3 is built from 15 residues. Germline values: CDR1 SGHVS, CDR2 FQNEAQ. V lost 3 bases, J lost 0 bases, and 6 bases lay in between. For the CDR3, the DNA is TGTGCCAGCAGCTTTCAGGACTCTGGGGCCAACGTCCTGACTTTC. Its translation: CASSFQDSGANVLTF.

The chain has TRBV10-1 and TRBJ2-5; TRBD2 matches 7 bases. This CDR3 region has 16 residues. CDR1 is WNHNN and CDR2 is SYGVQD in the germline V gene (reference sequence). Trimming at V came to 2 bases and at J to 6 bases, leaving 12 bases not matched to a gene. The CDR3 DNA follows: TGCGCCAGCAGTGAGGGGCTCAACGGCGGGAGACAGACCCAGTACTTC. It is translated as CASSEGLNGGRQTQYF.

The chain employs TRBV5-5 and TRBJ2-5; TRBD2 matches 12 bases. Germline values: CDR1 SGHKS, CDR2 YYEKEE (reference sequence). The CDR3 spans 18 residues. The V segment lost 0 bases and the J segment 2 bases; nucleotides outside the gene matches: 8. CDR3 in DNA: TGTGCCAGCAGCTTGGACCCCCGGACTAGCGGGACTCAAGAGACCCAGTACTTC. This translates into CASSLDPRTSGTQETQYF.

The chain uses TRBV5-6 and TRBJ2-1; 10 nucleotides line up with TRBD1. CDR1 and CDR2 (germline): SGHDT, YYEEEE. The CDR3 loop spans 15 amino acids. The junction had 10 bases not matched to a gene; V was cut back by 4 bases and J by 9 bases. The CDR3 DNA reads as TGTGCCAGCAGCATAACCGGGACAGGGGTCGTTGAGCAGTTCTTC. This codes for CASSITGTGVVEQFF.

The chain links TRBV7-2 to TRBJ1-2, with 7 bases that match TRBD1. Germline CDR1 reads SGHTA; CDR2 reads FQGNSA. The trim removed 5 bases at V and 8 bases at J, leaving 8 bases unmatched. This CDR3 spans 13 amino acids. The CDR3 DNA reads as TGTGCCAGCAGCGAACGGGACAGACGAGGCTACACCTTC. It is translated as CASSERDRRGYTF.

This chain's CDR3 is CASSQTETNYGYTF. The CDR3 DNA reads as TGTGCCAGCTCACAGACAGAAACTAACTATGGCTACACCTTC. This sequence joins TRBV18 and TRBJ1-2; a possible D gene is TRBD1 (5 bases). The V gene lost 4 bases and the J gene lost 0 bases, with 9 bases spanning the gap. CDR1 KGHSH and CDR2 LQKENI come from the germline V gene. The CDR3 is made up of 14 amino acids.

The V call is TRBV9, the J call TRBJ2-1; perhaps TRBD1 as D (6 bases). The CDR3 has 14 amino acids. Germline loops: CDR1 SGDLS, CDR2 YYNGEE. The germline V and J ends were trimmed by 0 bases and 10 bases, with 14 bases remaining between them. CDR3 protein: CASSVETQGWEQFF. CDR3 nucleotide sequence: TGTGCCAGCAGCGTAGAGACACAGGGATGGGAGCAGTTCTTC.

The chain recombines TRBV3-1 (or the pseudogene TRBV3-2) with TRBJ2-7; 7 nucleotides align to TRBD2. Germline CDR1 is LGHDT and CDR2 is YNNKEL (reference sequence). This CDR3 is 18 amino acids long. Germline trimming cut 0 bases from V and 0 bases from J; bases unmatched to any gene: 11. As DNA, the CDR3 is TGTGCCAGCAGCCAAGAACCTCTTTCCGGGGAGGGCTCCTACGAGCAGTACTTC. It specifies CASSQEPLSGEGSYEQYF.

The chain recombines TRBV5-6 with TRBJ2-5; possibly TRBD2 for D (5 bases). The CDR3 has 13 amino acids. Germline-derived CDR1 and CDR2 are SGHDT and YYEEEE. Trimming pared 2 bases from V and 9 bases from J, leaving 14 bases between. CDR3 bases: TGTGCCAGCAGCTTTCCGGACTGGTCGGCCCAGTACTTC. Translation: CASSFPDWSAQYF.

The gene calls are TRBV3-1 (or the pseudogene TRBV3-2) and TRBJ2-5, with TRBD1 as a possible D gene (5 bases). The CDR3 extends over 14 amino acids. V was trimmed by 1 base and J by 2 bases, leaving 8 bases between them. Germline CDR1 reads LGHDT; CDR2 reads YNNKEL (reference sequence). The CDR3 coding sequence is TGTGCCAGCAGCCAAGGAAAGGGGCAAGAGACCCAGTACTTC. Translation gives CASSQGKGQETQYF.

This chain connects TRBV2 to TRBJ2-4; 10 nucleotides match TRBD1. This CDR3 is built from 14 residues. Germline assignment: CDR1 SNHLY and CDR2 FYNNEI. V shed 4 bases and J 7 bases; nucleotides not matched to a gene: 4. Here the CDR3 reads CASSGRTGGNIQYF. In nucleotides, the CDR3 is TGTGCCAGCAGTGGACGGACAGGGGGTAACATTCAGTACTTC.

This chain connects TRBV27 to TRBJ1-5; 9 bases fit TRBD1. V trimming: 2 bases; J trimming: 4 bases; junction bases outside the gene matches: 12. CDR1 and CDR2 from the germline V gene are MNHEY and SMNVEV (reference sequence). The CDR3 covers 18 residues. The CDR3 coding sequence is TGTGCCAGCAGTTTACTCAACGCCGGGACAGGGCTAAATCAGCCCCAGCATTTT. This translates into CASSLLNAGTGLNQPQHF.

The V and J genes are TRBV23-1 and TRBJ1-2; weak D call: TRBD1 (6 bases). TRBV23-1 is known as an ORF, though its function is uncertain. This CDR3 is 17 amino acids long. Trimming pared 2 bases from V and 5 bases from J, leaving 21 bases between. The CDR3 nucleotides read TGCGCCAGCAGTCAACCCTCCGACCGGGACAAGAGTTATGGCTACACCTTC. It codes for CASSQPSDRDKSYGYTF.